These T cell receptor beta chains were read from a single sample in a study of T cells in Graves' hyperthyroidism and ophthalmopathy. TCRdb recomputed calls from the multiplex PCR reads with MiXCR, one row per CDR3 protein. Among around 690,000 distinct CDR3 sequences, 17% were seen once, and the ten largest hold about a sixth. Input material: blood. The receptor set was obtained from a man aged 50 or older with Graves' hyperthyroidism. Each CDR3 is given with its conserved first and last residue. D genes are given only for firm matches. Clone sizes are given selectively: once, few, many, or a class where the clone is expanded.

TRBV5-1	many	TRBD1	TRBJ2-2	CASSPGTGPNTGELFF	TGCGCCAGCAGCCCCGGGACAGGGCCGAACACCGGGGAGCTGTTTTTT
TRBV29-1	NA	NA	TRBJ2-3	CSVEPDFTDTQYF	TGCAGCGTTGAACCGGACTTCACAGATACGCAGTATTTT
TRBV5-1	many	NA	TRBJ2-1	CASSPGDAYNEQFF	TGCGCCAGCAGCCCAGGGGATGCCTACAATGAGCAGTTCTTC
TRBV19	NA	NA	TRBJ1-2	CASSDPGGDGYTF	TGTGCCAGTAGTGATCCGGGAGGCGATGGCTACACCTTC
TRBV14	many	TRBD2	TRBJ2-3	CASSQPLLAGTDTQYF	TGTGCCAGCAGCCAGCCGCTACTAGCGGGCACAGATACGCAGTATTTT
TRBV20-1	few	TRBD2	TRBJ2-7	CSARSSGRYEQYF	TGCAGTGCTAGGTCGAGCGGGAGATACGAGCAGTACTTC
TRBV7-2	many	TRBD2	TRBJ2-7	CASSPGTSGTSYEQYF	TGTGCCAGCAGCCCAGGGACTAGCGGGACCTCCTACGAGCAGTACTTC
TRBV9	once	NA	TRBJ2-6	CASSVEGRIGSGANVLTF	TGTGCCAGCAGCGTAGAGGGGCGCATAGGATCTGGGGCCAACGTCCTGACTTTC
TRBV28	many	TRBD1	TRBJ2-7	CASSQGAGYGEQYF	TGTGCCAGCAGCCAGGGGGCGGGATATGGCGAGCAGTACTTC
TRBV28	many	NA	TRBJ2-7	CASIPPARKYEQYF	TGTGCCAGCATTCCCCCAGCCCGAAAATACGAGCAGTACTTC
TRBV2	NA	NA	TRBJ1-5	CASTGGEGSNQPQHF	TGTGCCAGCACCGGGGGGGAGGGAAGCAATCAGCCCCAGCATTTT
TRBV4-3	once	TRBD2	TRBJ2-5	CASSQEGWTSGIQETQYF	TGCGCCAGCAGCCAAGAAGGCTGGACTAGCGGGATACAAGAGACCCAGTACTTC
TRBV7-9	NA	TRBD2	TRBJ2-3	CASSSVAGAPGGGGTDTQYF	TGTGCCAGCAGCTCGGTAGCGGGAGCGCCCGGAGGGGGAGGAACAGATACGCAGTATTTT
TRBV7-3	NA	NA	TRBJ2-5	CASSLNTHPGTETQYF	TGTGCCAGCAGCTTAAATACCCACCCGGGGACAGAGACCCAGTACTTC
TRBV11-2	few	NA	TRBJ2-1	CASSLVRGSWYEQFF	TGTGCCAGCAGCTTAGTCCGGGGCAGCTGGTATGAGCAGTTCTTC
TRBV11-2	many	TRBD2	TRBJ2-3	CASSLISGAVGLDTQYF	TGTGCCAGCAGCTTAATAAGCGGGGCCGTGGGCTTGGATACGCAGTATTTT
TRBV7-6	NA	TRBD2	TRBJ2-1	CASSTRAGDGERFF	TGTGCCAGCAGCACTAGGGCGGGGGACGGTGAGCGGTTCTTC
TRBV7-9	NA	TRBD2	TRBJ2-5	CASSWGLAGALNF	TGTGCCAGCAGCTGGGGACTAGCGGGGGCATTGAACTTC
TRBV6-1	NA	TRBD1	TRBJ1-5	CASSLTGGVSNQPQHF	TGTGCCAGCAGTTTAACAGGGGGTGTAAGCAATCAGCCCCAGCATTTT
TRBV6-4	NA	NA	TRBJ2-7	CASSDPHELSYEQYF	TGTGCCAGCAGTGACCCCCATGAACTGAGCTACGAGCAGTACTTC
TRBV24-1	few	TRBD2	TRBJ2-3	CATSPSREGTDTQYF	TGTGCCACCAGCCCCTCGCGGGAGGGTACAGATACGCAGTATTTT
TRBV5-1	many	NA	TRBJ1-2	CASSRDMDGYTF	TGCGCCAGCAGCCGGGACATGGATGGCTACACCTTC
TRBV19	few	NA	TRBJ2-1	CASSTPLFSYNEQFF	TGTGCCAGTAGTACCCCCTTGTTCTCCTACAATGAGCAGTTCTTC
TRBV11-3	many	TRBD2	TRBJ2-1	CASSPSPGLAGSEQFF	TGTGCCAGCAGCCCCTCCCCGGGACTAGCGGGCAGCGAGCAGTTCTTC
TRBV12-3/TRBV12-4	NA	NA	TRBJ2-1	CASSPGSTYNEQFF	TGTGCCAGCAGCCCAGGCTCCACCTACAATGAGCAGTTCTTC
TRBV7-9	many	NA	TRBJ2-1	CASSNAPPEGYNEQFF	TGTGCCAGCAGCAATGCCCCACCGGAAGGCTACAATGAGCAGTTCTTC
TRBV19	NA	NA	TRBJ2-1	CASSRSVVHEQFF	TGTGCCAGTAGTCGGAGCGTCGTGCATGAGCAGTTCTTC
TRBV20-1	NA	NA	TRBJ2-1	CSARESSHTNEQFF	TGCAGTGCTAGAGAATCATCCCATACCAATGAGCAGTTCTTC
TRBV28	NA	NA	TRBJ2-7	CASSLFQGTYEQYF	TGTGCCAGCAGTTTGTTCCAGGGTACCTACGAGCAGTACTTC
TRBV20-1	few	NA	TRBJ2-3	CSAAGRTDTQYF	TGCAGTGCGGCGGGACGCACAGATACGCAGTATTTT
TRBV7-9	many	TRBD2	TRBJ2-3	CASSPTSGNKDTQYF	TGTGCCAGCAGCCCGACTAGCGGGAATAAAGATACGCAGTATTTT
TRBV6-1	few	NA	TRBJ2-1	CASTNPGTNEQFF	TGTGCCAGCACCAATCCGGGAACCAATGAGCAGTTCTTC
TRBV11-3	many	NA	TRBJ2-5	CASSSGQKETQYF	TGTGCCAGCAGCTCTGGACAGAAAGAGACCCAGTACTTC
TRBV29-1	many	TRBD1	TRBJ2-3	CSVTDGQAITDTQYF	TGCAGCGTCACCGATGGACAGGCGATCACAGATACGCAGTATTTT
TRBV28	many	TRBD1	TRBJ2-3	CASSLERDRGYTQYF	TGTGCCAGCAGTTTAGAGAGGGACAGGGGATATACGCAGTATTTT
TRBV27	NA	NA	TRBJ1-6	CASSLYGGGPSPLHF	TGTGCCAGCAGTTTATATGGGGGGGGCCCTTCACCCCTCCACTTT